A selection of T cell receptor beta chains follows, all from one sample in a study of OX40 agonist ivuxolimab in advanced cancers. Assay: immunoSEQ multiplex PCR; the TCRdb copy retains only in-frame clones and omits some. The sample contains 80,000 or so clones, approximately 85% of which appear only once. The sequenced sample was CD4+ or CD8+ T cells sorted from blood, obtained in a trial of the OX40 agonist ivuxolimab. These receptors were obtained from an adult with an advanced solid tumor such as melanoma, head and neck, liver or kidney cancer. Each CDR3 is given with its conserved first and last residue. The D gene is left open where the match is weak. Size tells how often a clone was seen (once, few, many) or the class of an expanded clone, and some rows leave it out.

NA	TRBV25-1	NA	TRBJ1-1	TGTGCCAGCAGTGAATCTCTGGGCTCGGGCACTGAAGCTTTCTTT	CASSESLGSGTEAFF
NA	TRBV19	NA	TRBJ2-1	TGTGCCAGTAGTTCCGGGGGCTCCTACAATGAGCAGTTCTTC	CASSSGGSYNEQFF
once	TRBV30	TRBD1	TRBJ2-7	TGTGCCTGGAGTGACCCCCCCGGGACAGGGGCCTGGGAGCAGTACTTC	CAWSDPPGTGAWEQYF
NA	TRBV5-5	TRBD1	TRBJ1-6	TGTGCCAGCAGCTTGATGCGGGGCAGGGGGCGCAGTAATTCACCCCTCCACTTT	CASSLMRGRGRSNSPLHF
NA	TRBV4-1	NA	TRBJ1-2	TGCGCCAGCAGCCTAGGTGGTGTCAGCGCCAGTGGCTACACCTTC	CASSLGGVSASGYTF
once	TRBV6-5	TRBD1	TRBJ1-1	TGTGCCAGCAGTTTGTACCGGACAGGGGCGCCCACTGAAGCTTTCTTT	CASSLYRTGAPTEAFF
NA	TRBV6-5	NA	TRBJ2-5	TGTGCCAGCACCCAGCCAGGGGGGGAGACCCAGTACTTC	CASTQPGGETQYF
NA	TRBV10-3	TRBD1	TRBJ2-2	TGTGCCATCAGGGGGGACAGGGATACCGGGGAGCTGTTTTTT	CAIRGDRDTGELFF
NA	TRBV15	NA	TRBJ2-1	TGTGCCACCAGCAGGTCAGGGGGGCGCAATGAGCAGTTCTTC	CATSRSGGRNEQFF
NA	TRBV9	NA	TRBJ1-5	TGTGCCAGGCCGGGGGGCGCGGGCAATCAGCCCCAGCATTTT	CARPGGAGNQPQHF
few	TRBV27	NA	TRBJ1-6	TGTGCCTCTGGAACGGGGGGTTCACCCCTCCACTTT	CASGTGGSPLHF
once	TRBV10-2	NA	TRBJ1-5	TGCGCCAGCAGTGAAGGAGCCCCCTGGGGAAATCAGCCCCAGCATTTT	CASSEGAPWGNQPQHF
NA	TRBV6-1	NA	TRBJ2-3	TGTGCCAGCAGTGAAGACCGGACGGGCTATACGCAGTATTTT	CASSEDRTGYTQYF
once	TRBV7-2	TRBD1	TRBJ1-1	TGTGCCAGCAGCCTGGGACAGGCGAACACTGAAGCTTTCTTT	CASSLGQANTEAFF
NA	TRBV9	NA	TRBJ1-1	TGTGCCAGCAGCGCCCATCAACCGGGCCAGAACACTGAAGCTTTCTTT	CASSAHQPGQNTEAFF
NA	TRBV4-1	NA	TRBJ1-2	TGCGCCAGCAGCCAAGATGTGGGGGGGCTAGGGCGCCATGGCTACACCTTC	CASSQDVGGLGRHGYTF
NA	TRBV11-1	NA	TRBJ1-6	TGTGCCAGCAGCTTAGGAGGGTCCTATAATTCACCCCTCCACTTT	CASSLGGSYNSPLHF
NA	TRBV5-1	NA	TRBJ1-1	TGCGCCAGCAGCCCGGGGGGTGGGGACACTGAAGCTTTCTTT	CASSPGGGDTEAFF
once	TRBV6-6	TRBD2	TRBJ2-7	TGTGCCAGCAGGGATGCGGGACTAGCGTTCGCCGAGCAGTACTTC	CASRDAGLAFAEQYF
NA	TRBV10-1	NA	TRBJ1-2	TGCGCCAGCAGTGGACAACTTAACTATGGCTACACCTTC	CASSGQLNYGYTF
NA	TRBV28	NA	TRBJ2-1	TGTGCCAGCAGTTCGAGGGATCGGGCCCCTCGTAATGAGCAGTTCTTC	CASSSRDRAPRNEQFF
NA	TRBV7-2	TRBD1	TRBJ2-7	TGTGCCAGCAGCGCCGGGACAGGGCTGCACGAGCAGTACTTC	CASSAGTGLHEQYF
NA	TRBV2	NA	TRBJ1-5	TGTGCCAGCAGTGCTGGCACACAGGATCAGCCCCAGCATTTT	CASSAGTQDQPQHF
NA	TRBV30	NA	TRBJ2-7	TGTGCCTGGAAAGGACCCTACGAGCAGTACTTC	CAWKGPYEQYF
NA	TRBV5-1	NA	TRBJ2-2	TGCGCCAGCGCAACAGGGATTTCAGGGTCCGGGGGTTCGACCGGGGAGCTGTTTTTT	CASATGISGSGGSTGELFF
NA	TRBV5-1	TRBD1	TRBJ1-4	TGCGCCAGCAGCCAGGACAGGGGCGGTGAAAAACTGTTTTTT	CASSQDRGGEKLFF
few	TRBV25-1	NA	TRBJ2-1	TGTGCCAGCAGTGACAGGTATCAGGGAAGGAATGAGCAGTTCTTC	CASSDRYQGRNEQFF
NA	TRBV9	NA	TRBJ2-1	TGTGCCAGCAGCGTACAATGGAGGGGCTCCTACAATGAGCAGTTCTTC	CASSVQWRGSYNEQFF
few	TRBV6-6	TRBD1	TRBJ1-2	TGTGCCAGCAGTTACGACAGGGGGCGAGGTCATGGCTACACCTTC	CASSYDRGRGHGYTF
NA	TRBV7-2	NA	TRBJ1-3	TGTGCCAGCAGCTTAGACGCAGCGGGCCACCGTGGAAACACCATATATTTT	CASSLDAAGHRGNTIYF
NA	TRBV5-1	TRBD1	TRBJ1-3	TGCGCCAGCAGCTTGGCTGGGACAGGGGGCTTTGGAAACACCATATATTTT	CASSLAGTGGFGNTIYF
NA	TRBV7-3	TRBD1	TRBJ2-5	TGTGCCAGCAGCTCAGGACAGGGCGTGGGGGAGACCCAGTACTTC	CASSSGQGVGETQYF
NA	TRBV27	NA	TRBJ2-1	TGTGCCAGCAGTTTATCGCCGCGCGAGCAGTTCTTC	CASSLSPREQFF
NA	TRBV7-3	NA	TRBJ2-3	TGTGCCAGCAGCTCCCCCAGCACAGATACGCAGTATTTT	CASSSPSTDTQYF
NA	TRBV27	TRBD1	TRBJ1-2	TGTGCCAGCAGGCAATTCCGGTGGGGACAGGGGGACTATGGCTACACCTTC	CASRQFRWGQGDYGYTF
NA	TRBV4-3	NA	TRBJ1-2	TGCGCCAGCAGCCAAGATACCCGCGGGAACTATGGCTACACCTTC	CASSQDTRGNYGYTF
once	TRBV11-2	NA	TRBJ1-2	TGTGCCAGCAGCTTAAGTTCAGGGGAGGCTGGCTACACCTTC	CASSLSSGEAGYTF
once	TRBV9	NA	TRBJ2-3	TGTGCCAGCAGCGTAGAGAACAGGGCCATAGATACGCAGTATTTT	CASSVENRAIDTQYF
NA	TRBV19	NA	TRBJ2-1	TGTGCCAGTAGTATAGGGGATGAGCAGTTCTTC	CASSIGDEQFF
NA	TRBV28	NA	TRBJ1-6	TGTGCCAGCAGCCGATACAGGGAGAATAATTCACCCCTCCACTTT	CASSRYRENNSPLHF
NA	TRBV5-6	TRBD2	TRBJ2-7	TGTGCCAGCAGCTTGCCCTCGCTAGCGGGGGATAGGAGCTACGAGCAGTACTTC	CASSLPSLAGDRSYEQYF
few	TRBV28	NA	TRBJ1-5	TGTGCCACGGAGGGTGGCAATCAGCCCCAGCATTTT	CATEGGNQPQHF
NA	TRBV29-1	TRBD1	TRBJ2-3	TGCAGCGTTGAAGATCTTCGGACAGGAGGCACAGATACGCAGTATTTT	CSVEDLRTGGTDTQYF
NA	TRBV11-1	NA	TRBJ2-1	TGTGCCAGCAGCTTATACGGGGGGCAGGACAATGAGCAGTTCTTC	CASSLYGGQDNEQFF
NA	TRBV27	NA	TRBJ1-1	TGTGCCAGCAGTAACCGGCGTCAATCAGAAGCTTTCTTT	CASSNRRQSEAFF
NA	TRBV2	NA	TRBJ2-1	TGTGCCAGCAGGGACTATTTCTCCTACAATGAGCAGTTCTTC	CASRDYFSYNEQFF
NA	TRBV19	TRBD2	TRBJ2-3	TGTGCCAGTAGCCCGCAGACTAGCGGGAACTTAGATACGCAGTATTTT	CASSPQTSGNLDTQYF
once	TRBV29-1	TRBD1	TRBJ2-7	TGCAGCGTTGATAGGTCCGGGACAGGGCTCTACGAGCAGTACTTC	CSVDRSGTGLYEQYF
NA	TRBV5-6	NA	TRBJ2-5	TGTGCCAGCAGCTTATCGCCGGGAGAGACCCAGTACTTC	CASSLSPGETQYF
NA	TRBV6-6	NA	TRBJ1-4	TGTGCCAGCAGCCCCGGCAGGAATGAAAAACTGTTTTTT	CASSPGRNEKLFF
NA	TRBV28	NA	TRBJ1-2	TGTGCCAGCAGGGAACAGGGAGACTATGGCTACACCTTC	CASREQGDYGYTF
NA	TRBV4-1	NA	TRBJ1-5	TGCGCCAGCAGCCATCCCCCTAGCAATCAGCCCCAGCATTTT	CASSHPPSNQPQHF
once	TRBV7-2	NA	TRBJ1-5	TGTGCCAGCAGAAATAGCAATCAGCCCCAGCATTTT	CASRNSNQPQHF
NA	TRBV4-1	TRBD2	TRBJ2-7	TGCGCCAGCAGCCGTGGACTAGCGGCCTACGAGCAGTACTTC	CASSRGLAAYEQYF
NA	TRBV4-1	TRBD2	TRBJ2-5	TGCGCCAGCAGCCGCCCGGGACTAGCAGTTCAAGAGACCCAGTACTTC	CASSRPGLAVQETQYF